The T cell receptor (beta chain) under discussion was sequenced for a study of T cell changes during pregnancy in multiple sclerosis. Generated by immunoSEQ multiplex PCR, the TCRdb table keeps only in-frame clones and is missing some. Seen here are more than 30,000 clones, around 92% observed once, and the top ten hold over 0.95%. Germline V gene lookup returns CDR1 SGHVT and CDR2 SQSDAQ. V was cut by 11 bases and J by 7 bases, with 11 bases left in between. This CDR3 contains 11 residues. Sequences were obtained from PBMCs (not recorded whether the cells were cultured). This chain joins TRBV7-4 and TRBJ1-4; D is possibly TRBD1 (5 bases). This receptor was taken from a female donor with multiple sclerosis, enrolled in a pregnancy study. The CDR3, as DNA: TGTGCCGCGGGGCAGGGTGAAAAACTGTTTTTT. Translated: CAAGQGEKLFF.